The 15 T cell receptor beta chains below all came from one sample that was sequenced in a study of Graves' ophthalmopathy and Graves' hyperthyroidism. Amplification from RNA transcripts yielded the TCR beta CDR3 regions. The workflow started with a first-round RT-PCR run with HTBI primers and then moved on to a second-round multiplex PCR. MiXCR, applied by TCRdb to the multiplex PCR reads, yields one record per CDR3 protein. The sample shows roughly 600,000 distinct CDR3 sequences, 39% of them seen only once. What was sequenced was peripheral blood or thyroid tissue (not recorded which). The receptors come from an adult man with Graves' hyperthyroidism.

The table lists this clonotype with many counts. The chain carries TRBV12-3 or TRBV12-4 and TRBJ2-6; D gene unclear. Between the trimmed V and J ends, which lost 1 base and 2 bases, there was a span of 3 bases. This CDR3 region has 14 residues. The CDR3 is CASSLGAGANVLTF. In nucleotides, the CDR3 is TGTGCCAGCAGTTTAGGGGCTGGGGCCAACGTCCTGACTTTC.

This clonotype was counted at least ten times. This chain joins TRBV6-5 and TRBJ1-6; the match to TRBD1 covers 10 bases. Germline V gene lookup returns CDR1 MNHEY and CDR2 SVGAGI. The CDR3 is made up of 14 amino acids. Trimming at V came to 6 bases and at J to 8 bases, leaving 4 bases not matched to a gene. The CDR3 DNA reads TGTGCCAGCAGGATAGGGACAGGGGATTCACCCCTCCACTTT. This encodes CASRIGTGDSPLHF.

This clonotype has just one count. The CDR3 here is CASSFRDRVIETQYF. The CDR3 DNA is TGTGCCAGCAGCTTCCGGGACAGGGTGATCGAGACCCAGTACTTC. The chain employs TRBV7-9 and TRBJ2-5; 9 bases fit TRBD1. CDR1 is SEHNR and CDR2 is FQNEAQ in the germline V gene (reference sequence). The CDR3 runs to 15 residues. V dropped 3 bases and J dropped 5; count of bases not matched to a gene: 7.

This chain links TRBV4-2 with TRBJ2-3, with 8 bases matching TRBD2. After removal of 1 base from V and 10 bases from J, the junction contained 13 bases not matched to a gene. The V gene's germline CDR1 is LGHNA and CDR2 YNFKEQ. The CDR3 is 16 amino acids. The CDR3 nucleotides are TGTGCCAGCAGCCAAGTTGTCAGCGGGGGTCCCGGTGCGCAGTATTTT. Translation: CASSQVVSGGPGAQYF.

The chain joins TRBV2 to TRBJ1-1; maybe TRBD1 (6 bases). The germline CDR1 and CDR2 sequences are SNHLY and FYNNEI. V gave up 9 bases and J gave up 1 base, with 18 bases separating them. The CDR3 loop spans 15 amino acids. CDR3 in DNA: TGTGCCAGTAGTACCACATCGACAGGGAACACTGAAGCTTTCTTT. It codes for CASSTTSTGNTEAFF.

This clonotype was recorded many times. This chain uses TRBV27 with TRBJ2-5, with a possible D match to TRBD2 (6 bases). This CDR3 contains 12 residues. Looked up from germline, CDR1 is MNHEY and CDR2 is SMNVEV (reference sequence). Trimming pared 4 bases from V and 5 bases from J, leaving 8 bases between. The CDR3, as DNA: TGTGCCAGCAGTTCTAGCGTGGAGACCCAGTACTTC. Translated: CASSSSVETQYF.

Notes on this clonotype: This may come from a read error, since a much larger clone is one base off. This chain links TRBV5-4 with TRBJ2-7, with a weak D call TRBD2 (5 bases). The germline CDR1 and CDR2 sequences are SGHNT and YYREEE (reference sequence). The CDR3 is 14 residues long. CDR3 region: CAGSLGLASYEQYF. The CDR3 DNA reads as TGTGCCGGCAGCTTAGGTCTAGCTTCCTACGAGCAGTACTTC.

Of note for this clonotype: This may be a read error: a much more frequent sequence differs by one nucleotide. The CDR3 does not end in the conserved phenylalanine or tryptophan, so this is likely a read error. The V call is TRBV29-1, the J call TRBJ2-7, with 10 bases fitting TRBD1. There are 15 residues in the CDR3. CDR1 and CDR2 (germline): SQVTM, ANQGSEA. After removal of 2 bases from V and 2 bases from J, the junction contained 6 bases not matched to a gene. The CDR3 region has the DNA TGCAGCGTTGAAATAACAGGACAGGGGGCCTACGAGCAGTACCTC. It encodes CSVEITGQGAYEQYL.

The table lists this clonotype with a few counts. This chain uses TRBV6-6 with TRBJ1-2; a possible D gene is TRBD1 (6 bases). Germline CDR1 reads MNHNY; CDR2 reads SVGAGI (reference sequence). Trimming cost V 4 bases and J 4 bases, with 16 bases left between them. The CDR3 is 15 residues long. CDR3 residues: CASSLRGETSYGYTF. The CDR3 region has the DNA TGTGCCAGCAGTTTAAGGGGGGAGACTTCCTATGGCTACACCTTC.

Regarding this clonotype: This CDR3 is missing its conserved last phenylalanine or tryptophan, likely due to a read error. The CDR3 DNA follows: TGCAGCGTTGATTCGGTGGCCGGGGACACTGAAGCTTTCCTT. This sequence encodes CSVDSVAGDTEAFL. The rearrangement links TRBV29-1 to TRBJ1-1; no clear D gene. Trimming cost V 3 bases and J 3 bases, with 14 bases left between them. CDR3 size: 14 residues. The V gene's germline CDR1 is SQVTM and CDR2 ANQGSEA.

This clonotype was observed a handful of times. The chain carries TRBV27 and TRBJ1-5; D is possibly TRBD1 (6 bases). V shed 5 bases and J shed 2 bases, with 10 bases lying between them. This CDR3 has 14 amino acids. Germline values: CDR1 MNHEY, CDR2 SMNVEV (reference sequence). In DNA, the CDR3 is TGTGCCAGCAGTACCTCAGGGGGCAATCAGCCCCAGCATTTT. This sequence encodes CASSTSGGNQPQHF.

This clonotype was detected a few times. The CDR3: CASSQGGTQYF. The CDR3 DNA reads TGTGCCAGCAGCCAAGGAGGGACCCAGTACTTC. The rearrangement uses TRBV3-1 and TRBJ2-5; no firm D call. V was cut by 1 base and J by 7 bases, with 4 bases left in between. The CDR3 is 11 amino acids. From germline, CDR1 is LGHDT and CDR2 YNNKEL (reference sequence).

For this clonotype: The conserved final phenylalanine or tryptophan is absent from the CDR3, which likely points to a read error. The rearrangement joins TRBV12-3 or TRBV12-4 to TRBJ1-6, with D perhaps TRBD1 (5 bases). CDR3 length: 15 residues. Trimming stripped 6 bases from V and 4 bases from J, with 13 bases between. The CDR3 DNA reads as TGTGCCAGCAGCCTGGCGGGGGGATATAATTCACCCCTCCACCTT. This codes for CASSLAGGYNSPLHL.

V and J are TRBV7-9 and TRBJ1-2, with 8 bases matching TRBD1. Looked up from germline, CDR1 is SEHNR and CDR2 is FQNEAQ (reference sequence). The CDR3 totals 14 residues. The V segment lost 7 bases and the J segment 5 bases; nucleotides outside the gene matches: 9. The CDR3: CASIDRGGSYGYTF. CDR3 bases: TGTGCCAGCATCGACAGGGGCGGCTCTTATGGCTACACCTTC.

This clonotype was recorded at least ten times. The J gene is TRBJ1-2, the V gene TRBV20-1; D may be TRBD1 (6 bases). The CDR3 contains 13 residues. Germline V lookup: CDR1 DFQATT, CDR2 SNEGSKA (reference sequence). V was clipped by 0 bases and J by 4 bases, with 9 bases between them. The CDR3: CSARDRGGYGYTF. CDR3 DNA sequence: TGCAGTGCTAGAGATCGAGGGGGCTATGGCTACACCTTC.